These T cell receptor beta chains were read from a single sample in a study of cytomegalovirus exposure and HLA in healthy donors. The method was immunoSEQ multiplex PCR; TCRdb's version includes in-frame clones alone and lacks a portion of them. The table lists about 68,000 clones, over 95% of them singletons, with under 2.5% in the top ten. The specimen sequenced was PBMCs. The source is a man between 18 and 35 years old in good health and CMV-seronegative. The CDR3 runs from the conserved cysteine through the conserved F or W. The order of the fields is clone size, D gene, CDR3 length, J gene, V gene, CDR3 DNA, CDR3 protein. The D gene is left open where the match is weak. For some rows the clone size is stated as once, few or many, or as a class when expanded; others skip it.

clone_size: .
d_call: TRBD2
cdr3_length: 16
j_call: TRBJ2-2
v_call: TRBV11-2
cdr3_nt: TGTGCCAGCAGCGGAAGGACTAGCGGGAGTCCCGGGGAGCTGTTTTTT
cdr3_aa: CASSGRTSGSPGELFF

clone_size: .
d_call: .
cdr3_length: 13
j_call: TRBJ1-1
v_call: TRBV2
cdr3_nt: TGTGCCAGCACCCCAAGAACTGACACTGAAGCTTTCTTT
cdr3_aa: CASTPRTDTEAFF

clone_size: .
d_call: TRBD1
cdr3_length: 13
j_call: TRBJ2-1
v_call: TRBV6-1
cdr3_nt: TGTGCCAGCGCCCGGGACAGGGTAAATGAGCAGTTCTTC
cdr3_aa: CASARDRVNEQFF

clone_size: few
d_call: TRBD1
cdr3_length: 14
j_call: TRBJ2-7
v_call: TRBV11-3
cdr3_nt: TGTGCCAGCAGCTTAGGGTACAGGGGTCGCGAGCAGTACTTC
cdr3_aa: CASSLGYRGREQYF

clone_size: .
d_call: .
cdr3_length: 13
j_call: TRBJ2-5
v_call: TRBV28
cdr3_nt: TGTGCCAGCAGTAACTCGGACACAGGCGGTGTGGACTTC
cdr3_aa: CASSNSDTGGVDF

clone_size: .
d_call: .
cdr3_length: 15
j_call: TRBJ1-1
v_call: TRBV18
cdr3_nt: TGTGCCAGCTCACCATTCAGGGACATGAACACTGAAGCTTTCTTT
cdr3_aa: CASSPFRDMNTEAFF

clone_size: .
d_call: TRBD1
cdr3_length: 13
j_call: TRBJ1-2
v_call: TRBV6-1
cdr3_nt: TGTGCCAGCAAGTTCTCGGGACAGGGTGGCTACACCTTC
cdr3_aa: CASKFSGQGGYTF

clone_size: .
d_call: .
cdr3_length: 15
j_call: TRBJ1-1
v_call: TRBV11-3
cdr3_nt: TGTGCCAGCAGCTCGAGGACAGTACTTTCCACTGAAGCTTTCTTT
cdr3_aa: CASSSRTVLSTEAFF

clone_size: .
d_call: .
cdr3_length: 17
j_call: TRBJ2-1
v_call: TRBV28
cdr3_nt: TGTGCCAGCAGTTTGGACCCTCCGGGGGGCTTCTACAATGAGCAGTTCTTC
cdr3_aa: CASSLDPPGGFYNEQFF

clone_size: .
d_call: TRBD2
cdr3_length: 15
j_call: TRBJ2-7
v_call: TRBV5-1
cdr3_nt: TGCGCCAGCAGCCCACCTAGCGGGGGATCCTACGAGCAGTACTTC
cdr3_aa: CASSPPSGGSYEQYF

clone_size: once
d_call: TRBD2
cdr3_length: 15
j_call: TRBJ2-7
v_call: TRBV15
cdr3_nt: TGTGCCACCAGCCCTAGCGGGAGGAGCTCCTACGAGCAGTACTTC
cdr3_aa: CATSPSGRSSYEQYF

clone_size: once
d_call: TRBD2
cdr3_length: 18
j_call: TRBJ2-2
v_call: TRBV9
cdr3_nt: TGTGCCAGCAGCGACCGTCTGGGTAGCGGGCGAAACACCGGGGAGCTGTTTTTT
cdr3_aa: CASSDRLGSGRNTGELFF

clone_size: .
d_call: .
cdr3_length: 12
j_call: TRBJ1-1
v_call: TRBV13
cdr3_nt: TGTGCCAGCAGCTTCAGGGTAACTGAAGCTTTCTTT
cdr3_aa: CASSFRVTEAFF

clone_size: .
d_call: .
cdr3_length: 15
j_call: TRBJ1-2
v_call: TRBV11-2
cdr3_nt: TGTGCCAGCAGCCCACGGGATCGGCAGAACTATGGCTACACCTTC
cdr3_aa: CASSPRDRQNYGYTF

clone_size: once
d_call: TRBD1
cdr3_length: 15
j_call: TRBJ1-1
v_call: TRBV4-1
cdr3_nt: TGCGCCAGCTCCCTCGGACAGGGGGCGACCACTGAAGCTTTCTTT
cdr3_aa: CASSLGQGATTEAFF

clone_size: .
d_call: .
cdr3_length: 14
j_call: TRBJ1-1
v_call: TRBV7-6
cdr3_nt: TGTGCCAGCAGCCCACCAGGGGTAGGCACTGAAGCTTTCTTT
cdr3_aa: CASSPPGVGTEAFF

clone_size: .
d_call: TRBD1
cdr3_length: 14
j_call: TRBJ1-1
v_call: TRBV5-4
cdr3_nt: TGTGCCAGCAGCACGGGACAGGGGAACACTGAAGCTTTCTTT
cdr3_aa: CASSTGQGNTEAFF

clone_size: .
d_call: TRBD1
cdr3_length: 11
j_call: TRBJ1-1
v_call: TRBV6-1
cdr3_nt: TGTGCCAGCAGGCAGGGGGCTGAAGCTTTCTTT
cdr3_aa: CASRQGAEAFF

clone_size: .
d_call: .
cdr3_length: 15
j_call: TRBJ1-1
v_call: TRBV6-4
cdr3_nt: TGTGCCAGCAGTGACTCAAGGGGTGTTAACACTGAAGCTTTCTTT
cdr3_aa: CASSDSRGVNTEAFF

clone_size: .
d_call: TRBD2
cdr3_length: 18
j_call: TRBJ2-2
v_call: TRBV6-1
cdr3_nt: TGTGCCAGCAGTGGGAAGCCTAGCGGGAGGCCACGCACCGGGGAGCTGTTTTTT
cdr3_aa: CASSGKPSGRPRTGELFF

clone_size: .
d_call: TRBD1
cdr3_length: 12
j_call: TRBJ1-1
v_call: TRBV5-1
cdr3_nt: TGCGCCAGCAGCTTGGACAGGGGTGAAGCTTTCTTT
cdr3_aa: CASSLDRGEAFF

clone_size: .
d_call: .
cdr3_length: 15
j_call: TRBJ2-3
v_call: TRBV9
cdr3_nt: TGTGCCAGCAGCGTAGCAGCAGGAGGTCCAGATACGCAGTATTTT
cdr3_aa: CASSVAAGGPDTQYF

clone_size: .
d_call: TRBD1
cdr3_length: 13
j_call: TRBJ1-4
v_call: TRBV28
cdr3_nt: TGTGCCAGCTTGGGACAGCCTTATGAAAAACTGTTTTTT
cdr3_aa: CASLGQPYEKLFF

clone_size: .
d_call: .
cdr3_length: 13
j_call: TRBJ1-1
v_call: TRBV6-6
cdr3_nt: TGTGCCAGCAGTTACCAGTCCTCAGGGGAAGCTTTCTTT
cdr3_aa: CASSYQSSGEAFF

clone_size: .
d_call: .
cdr3_length: 17
j_call: TRBJ1-4
v_call: TRBV2
cdr3_nt: TGTGCCAGCAGAGATTTCGGACGGGGAGCAACTAATGAAAAACTGTTTTTT
cdr3_aa: CASRDFGRGATNEKLFF

clone_size: .
d_call: TRBD2
cdr3_length: 17
j_call: TRBJ2-1
v_call: TRBV5-4
cdr3_nt: TGTGCCAGCAGCCCCAGACTAGCGGGAGGGCCCTACAATGAGCAGTTCTTC
cdr3_aa: CASSPRLAGGPYNEQFF

clone_size: .
d_call: TRBD2
cdr3_length: 18
j_call: TRBJ2-1
v_call: TRBV19
cdr3_nt: TGTGCCAGTAAACAAGTTCGGACTAGCGGGATCTCCTACAATGAGCAGTTCTTC
cdr3_aa: CASKQVRTSGISYNEQFF

clone_size: .
d_call: TRBD1
cdr3_length: 14
j_call: TRBJ2-7
v_call: TRBV6-1
cdr3_nt: TGTGCCAGCTCGGTGGGGACAGGGCCCTACGAGCAGTACTTC
cdr3_aa: CASSVGTGPYEQYF

clone_size: .
d_call: .
cdr3_length: 16
j_call: TRBJ2-5
v_call: TRBV5-1
cdr3_nt: TGCGCCAGCAGCTTGGGGTCCGCCAGGGCCCAAGAGACCCAGTACTTC
cdr3_aa: CASSLGSARAQETQYF

clone_size: .
d_call: .
cdr3_length: 14
j_call: TRBJ1-1
v_call: TRBV5-4
cdr3_nt: TGTGCCAGCAGCTTGGAACAGGTACACACTGAAGCTTTCTTT
cdr3_aa: CASSLEQVHTEAFF

clone_size: once
d_call: .
cdr3_length: 12
j_call: TRBJ1-2
v_call: TRBV6-5
cdr3_nt: TGTGCCAGCATTAATCCTAACTATGGCTACACCTTC
cdr3_aa: CASINPNYGYTF

clone_size: once
d_call: .
cdr3_length: 13
j_call: TRBJ1-2
v_call: TRBV2
cdr3_nt: TGTGCCAGCAGTGATTGGGGGGACTATGGCTACACCTTC
cdr3_aa: CASSDWGDYGYTF

clone_size: few
d_call: TRBD1
cdr3_length: 15
j_call: TRBJ1-4
v_call: TRBV6-6
cdr3_nt: TGTGCCAGCAGCCGCGGACAGGGGGCTGATGAAAAACTGTTTTTT
cdr3_aa: CASSRGQGADEKLFF

clone_size: .
d_call: TRBD1
cdr3_length: 13
j_call: TRBJ2-7
v_call: TRBV6-1
cdr3_nt: TGTGCCAGCAGCCTGGGACAGTCCTACGAGCAGTACTTC
cdr3_aa: CASSLGQSYEQYF

clone_size: .
d_call: TRBD2
cdr3_length: 14
j_call: TRBJ2-5
v_call: TRBV11-2
cdr3_nt: TGTGCCAGCAGCCCGGGACTACAGAGGGGGACCCAGTACTTC
cdr3_aa: CASSPGLQRGTQYF

clone_size: .
d_call: TRBD1
cdr3_length: 15
j_call: TRBJ2-7
v_call: TRBV11-3
cdr3_nt: TGTGCCAGCAGCGGGGGGACAGGGAATCTCGACGAGCAGTACTTC
cdr3_aa: CASSGGTGNLDEQYF

clone_size: .
d_call: .
cdr3_length: 13
j_call: TRBJ2-7
v_call: TRBV7-6
cdr3_nt: TGTGCCAGCACCCTTAGCATCGGTGGGGAGCAGTACTTC
cdr3_aa: CASTLSIGGEQYF

clone_size: once
d_call: TRBD2
cdr3_length: 16
j_call: TRBJ2-1
v_call: TRBV7-6
cdr3_nt: TGTGCCAGCAGCCCTAGGGCGGGAGGCTCCTACAATGAGCAGTTCTTC
cdr3_aa: CASSPRAGGSYNEQFF

clone_size: .
d_call: .
cdr3_length: 14
j_call: TRBJ2-2
v_call: TRBV7-6
cdr3_nt: TGTGCCAGCAGAGCGACAGGGAACACCGGGGAGCTGTTTTTT
cdr3_aa: CASRATGNTGELFF

clone_size: .
d_call: .
cdr3_length: 14
j_call: TRBJ1-1
v_call: TRBV29-1
cdr3_nt: TGCAGCGTGTCTGACGGAGGGATGAACACTGAAGCTTTCTTT
cdr3_aa: CSVSDGGMNTEAFF

clone_size: .
d_call: .
cdr3_length: 16
j_call: TRBJ1-3
v_call: TRBV6-6
cdr3_nt: TGTGCCAGCAGTTACAACAGGGTTAGCTCTGGAAACACCATATATTTT
cdr3_aa: CASSYNRVSSGNTIYF